The 26 T cell receptor beta chains below were found in one sample sequenced in a study of CD8+ T cells in alopecia areata. The authors extracted RNA and reverse transcribed it into cDNA as the sequencing template. Clones were sequenced by immunoSEQ multiplex PCR, and TCRdb holds only the in-frame ones, with some missing. Of hundreds of thousands of clones detected, more than 45% appear once; the ten largest clones hold more than 0.4%. Source: CD4+ T cells sorted from blood, taken at week 0. These receptors originate from a human donor with alopecia areata.

Here the CDR3 reads CASRGLETQYF. The CDR3 DNA reads as TGCGCCAGCAGGGGGCTGGAGACCCAGTACTTC. V gene TRBV4-1 combines with J gene TRBJ2-5, with a weak D call TRBD1 (5 bases). V gave up 6 bases and J gave up 5 bases, with 7 bases separating them. From germline, CDR1 is MGHRA and CDR2 YSYEKL. The CDR3 totals 11 residues.

As to this clone: The sample holds other DNA sequences that translate to the same CDR3. The gene calls are TRBV5-6 and TRBJ1-2; no definite D call. Germline loops: CDR1 SGHDT, CDR2 YYEEEE. The CDR3 is 13 residues long. Trimming cost V 3 bases and J 4 bases, with 10 bases left between them. CDR3 sequence: CASSSTGGYGYTF. CDR3 sequence (DNA): TGTGCCAGCAGCTCCACTGGTGGCTATGGCTACACCTTC.

The chain joins TRBV6-5 to TRBJ2-2; no definite D call. Germline V gene data show CDR1 as MNHEY and CDR2 as SVGAGI. This CDR3 has 15 amino acids. Trimming stripped 4 bases from V and 7 bases from J, with 16 bases between. This CDR3 reads CASSLHTKMGGELFF. DNA for the CDR3: TGTGCCAGCAGTTTACACACTAAAATGGGCGGGGAGCTGTTTTTT.

This clone was recorded only once. The chain carries TRBV4-1 and TRBJ2-5, with TRBD2 matching 8 bases. The germline gives CDR1 MGHRA, CDR2 YSYEKL. The length of the CDR3 is 15 residues. The V and J ends lost 1 base and 2 bases, in that order; junction bases with no gene match: 3. The CDR3 bases are TGCGCCAGCAGCCAAGCGAGCGGGAGACAAGAGACCCAGTACTTC. Translation: CASSQASGRQETQYF.

As regards this clone: Within the sample, other DNA sequences also encode this same CDR3. J is TRBJ2-3 and V is TRBV9, with D hard to call. V was pared by 0 bases and J by 1 base, with 3 bases between. This CDR3 has 13 residues. The germline V gene encodes CDR1 SGDLS and CDR2 YYNGEE. The CDR3: CASSVVGTDTQYF. The CDR3 nucleotides are TGTGCCAGCAGCGTAGTGGGCACAGATACGCAGTATTTT.

In nucleotides, the CDR3 is TGTGCCAGCAGCTTGGCTGCTGGGGCCAACGTCCTGACTTTC. Its protein is CASSLAAGANVLTF. The gene calls are TRBV11-2 and TRBJ2-6, with no clear D. Germline CDR1 SGHAT, CDR2 FQNNGV. V was pared by 3 bases and J by 2 bases, with 5 bases between. The CDR3 has 14 residues.

The table lists this clone with many counts. Written as DNA, the CDR3 is TGTGCCAGCAGCCAACAGACTACCGGGGAGCTGTTTTTT. Translation: CASSQQTTGELFF. V is TRBV14 and J is TRBJ2-2; D is ambiguous. V lost 2 bases, J lost 5 bases, and 6 bases lay in between. The CDR3 runs 13 residues. The V gene's germline CDR1 is SGHDN and CDR2 FVKESK. The full variable domain, rest sourced from reference TRBV14 and TRBJ2-2, is EAGVTQFPSHSVIEKGQTVTLRCDPISGHDNLYWYRRVMGKEIKFLLHFVKESKQDESGMPNNRFLAERTGGTYSTLKVQPAELEDSGVYFCASSQQTTGELFFGEGSRLTVL.

The chain is built from TRBV5-1 and TRBJ1-2; D remains unclear. The length of the CDR3 is 15 residues. Germline lookup yields CDR1 SGHRS and CDR2 YFSETQ. V was cut by 0 bases and J by 2 bases, with 11 bases left in between. The CDR3 is CASSLDGGPNYGYTF. CDR3 nucleotide sequence: TGCGCCAGCAGCTTGGATGGCGGACCCAACTATGGCTACACCTTC.

This sequence joins TRBV30 and TRBJ2-7, with 8 bases identical to TRBD1. The V and J ends lost 0 bases and 4 bases, in that order; junction bases with no gene match: 8. Germline V gives CDR1 GTSNPN, CDR2 SVGIG (reference sequence). The CDR3 is 15 amino acids. CDR3 sequence: CAWSVFRQGAYEQYF. For the CDR3, the DNA is TGTGCCTGGAGTGTATTTCGGCAGGGGGCTTACGAGCAGTACTTC.

A single count supports this clone. The gene calls are TRBV30 and TRBJ2-1; no definite D call. Germline V gives CDR1 GTSNPN, CDR2 SVGIG (reference sequence). CDR3 size: 12 residues. The V end was cut by 1 base, the J end by 5 bases, with 6 bases between. Here the CDR3 DNA reads TGTGCCTGGAGTGCCAGAGACAATGAGCAGTTCTTC. This translates into CAWSARDNEQFF. Filled out from reference TRBV30 and TRBJ2-1, the complete variable domain reads SQTIHQWPATLVQPVGSPLSLECTVEGTSNPNLYWYRQAAGRGLQLLFYSVGIGQISSEVPQNLSASRPQDRQFILSSKKLLLSDSGFYLCAWSARDNEQFFGPGTRLTVL.

Only a few counts were recorded for this clone. V is TRBV6-6 and J is TRBJ1-2; D remains unclear. The CDR3 covers 13 residues. The ends were cut back, 4 bases at V and 8 bases at J, with 14 bases in the middle. The germline gives CDR1 MNHNY, CDR2 SVGAGI (reference sequence). CDR3: CASSSVEGGGYTF. In DNA form, the CDR3 reads TGTGCCAGCAGTTCCGTGGAGGGTGGCGGCTACACCTTC.

This clone came up a few times. This rearrangement joins TRBV2 to TRBJ2-6, with D possibly being TRBD1 (6 bases). Germline assignment: CDR1 SNHLY and CDR2 FYNNEI. The CDR3 spans 18 residues. V lost 5 bases and J 4 bases, leaving 21 bases between the germline ends. The CDR3 reads CASSYQTGAPPGANVLTF. DNA for the CDR3: TGTGCCAGCAGTTACCAGACAGGTGCGCCGCCCGGGGCCAACGTCCTGACTTTC.

A note on this clone: The same CDR3 arises from other DNA sequences in this sample as well. The rearrangement links TRBV18 to TRBJ2-7; D might be TRBD2 (6 bases). From germline, CDR1 is KGHSH and CDR2 LQKENI. This CDR3 region has 14 residues. V was trimmed by 0 bases and J by 2 bases, leaving 8 bases between them. CDR3 sequence reads: CASSPPSGTYEQYF. The CDR3 nucleotides read TGTGCCAGCTCACCACCTAGCGGTACCTACGAGCAGTACTTC.

The chain's CDR3 is CASSLVDRGVYGYTF. CDR3 nucleotide sequence: TGTGCCAGCAGCTTAGTCGACAGGGGGGTCTATGGCTACACCTTC. This chain uses TRBV7-9 with TRBJ1-2, with 9 bases identical to TRBD1. J lost 4 bases, V lost 1 base, and 4 bases had no gene match. This CDR3 contains 15 residues. The germline gives CDR1 SEHNR, CDR2 FQNEAQ (reference sequence).

This clone was seen only a few times. The V gene is TRBV6-1, the J gene TRBJ1-1; 7 nucleotides align to TRBD1. The CDR3 consists of 14 residues. V trimming: 4 bases; J trimming: 5 bases; junction bases outside the gene matches: 7. The germline V gene encodes CDR1 MNHNS and CDR2 SASEGT. The CDR3 reads CASSASFRGTEAFF. The CDR3 DNA reads TGTGCCAGCAGTGCCTCATTCAGGGGGACTGAAGCTTTCTTT.

This clone was seen more than once but under ten times. The CDR3 DNA is TGTGCCAGCAGTAGACAGGGAATAGCCAAAAACATTCAGTACTTC. Residues: CASSRQGIAKNIQYF. The chain couples TRBV2 to TRBJ2-4, with 7 nucleotides matching TRBD1. Germline V gene data show CDR1 as SNHLY and CDR2 as FYNNEI. The CDR3 has 15 amino acids. J gave up 0 bases and V 5 bases, and 4 bases lay outside the gene matches.

The chain joins TRBV5-1 to TRBJ2-6; D possibly corresponds to TRBD1 (6 bases). Per the germline V gene, CDR1 is SGHRS and CDR2 is YFSETQ. The ends were cut back, 4 bases at V and 1 base at J, with 15 bases in the middle. This CDR3 is 17 amino acids long. CDR3 sequence: CASSPVRDTSGANVLTF. The CDR3 coding sequence is TGCGCCAGCAGCCCTGTCCGGGACACTTCTGGGGCCAACGTCCTGACTTTC.

This clone has more than one count but fewer than ten. The J gene is TRBJ2-6, the V gene TRBV7-9; D is undetermined. CDR3 length equals 15 residues. The germline CDR1 and CDR2 sequences are SEHNR and FQNEAQ (reference sequence). With 6 bases removed from V and 0 bases from J, the gap between germline ends came to 9 bases. CDR3 DNA sequence: TGTGCCAGCAGACTTAGTCGCTCTGGGGCCAACGTCCTGACTTTC. This translates into CASRLSRSGANVLTF.

This clone was detected only a few times. V gene TRBV5-1 combines with J gene TRBJ2-7; the D is unclear. V gave up 2 bases and J gave up 6 bases, with 15 bases separating them. This CDR3 region has 14 residues. Germline-derived CDR1 and CDR2 are SGHRS and YFSETQ. CDR3 region: CASSLTPGTPEQYF. CDR3 DNA: TGCGCCAGCAGCTTAACCCCCGGCACCCCCGAGCAGTACTTC.

The V gene is TRBV25-1, the J gene TRBJ2-2; 7 nucleotides line up with TRBD1. CDR3 size: 18 residues. V lost 3 bases and J lost 1; bases outside the gene matches: 11. The germline CDR1 and CDR2 sequences are MGHDK and SYGVNS. The CDR3, as DNA: TGTGCCAGCAGTGATAAGAACAGGGGACCACTGAACACCGGGGAGCTGTTTTTT. Translated: CASSDKNRGPLNTGELFF.

This clone was detected only a few times. CDR3 amino acids: CASSGDGETTQYF. In DNA form, the CDR3 reads TGCGCCAGCAGCGGTGACGGAGAGACGACCCAGTACTTC. The V gene is TRBV5-1, the J gene TRBJ2-5; no clear D gene. V lost 4 bases and J 7 bases, leaving 14 bases between the germline ends. The CDR3 spans 13 residues. Germline V gene data show CDR1 as SGHRS and CDR2 as YFSETQ.

This clone was detected a few times. The CDR3 region is CASSFRLSNEQFF. CDR3 DNA: TGTGCCAGCAGCTTCCGACTTTCCAATGAGCAGTTCTTC. V is TRBV7-2 and J is TRBJ2-1; no clear D gene. V dropped 3 bases and J dropped 6 bases, with 9 bases sitting between them. This CDR3 has 13 residues. From germline, CDR1 is SGHTA and CDR2 FQGNSA.

The chain is built from TRBV4-1 and TRBJ1-1, with D uncertain. Germline CDR1 reads MGHRA; CDR2 reads YSYEKL. The CDR3 extends over 14 amino acids. V was clipped by 0 bases and J by 6 bases, with 11 bases between them. CDR3 DNA: TGCGCCAGCAGCCAAGATCCGCAGGTACCTGAAGCTTTCTTT. Residues: CASSQDPQVPEAFF.

The chain employs TRBV4-2 and TRBJ2-1; tentative D call: TRBD2 (5 bases). The CDR3 consists of 15 residues. The V gene's germline CDR1 is LGHNA and CDR2 YNFKEQ. Trimming took 6 bases from V and 7 from J, leaving 19 bases between them. The CDR3 DNA reads as TGTGCCAGCAGACTAGGAAGAACGATCTTGAATGAGCAGTTCTTC. It encodes CASRLGRTILNEQFF.

The chain recombines TRBV18 with TRBJ1-1; D is possibly TRBD1 (5 bases). V lost 6 bases and J lost 5, with 10 bases in between. The germline V gene encodes CDR1 KGHSH and CDR2 LQKENI. The CDR3 length is 12 residues. The CDR3 spells CASSWGGTEAFF. CDR3 DNA sequence: TGTGCCAGCTCCTGGGGGGGTACTGAAGCTTTCTTT.

This clone has more than one count but fewer than ten. The chain employs TRBV7-9 and TRBJ1-2; 9 nucleotides line up with TRBD1. Germline CDR1 SEHNR, CDR2 FQNEAQ (reference sequence). The CDR3 runs 15 residues. The junction had 8 bases not matched to a gene; V was cut back by 4 bases and J by 5 bases. CDR3 nucleotide sequence: TGTGCCAGCAGCTCTCCGGGACAGGGAATTTATGGCTACACCTTC. Its translation is CASSSPGQGIYGYTF.